This entry lists 23 T cell receptor beta chains sequenced from one sample in a study of shared clonotypes between healthy human individuals. Sequencing was performed with immunoSEQ multiplex PCR; in TCRdb, only in-frame clones are kept and a portion is missing. The sample consists of about 2 million clones, approximately 94% of them appearing once. Naive CD8 cells, CD45RO-negative and positively selected for CCR7, excluded terminally differentiated effector memory CD45RA+ cells. Sequenced input: naive CD8+ T cells sorted from blood. The receptors were sampled from a young man in good health.

The V gene is TRBV18, the J gene TRBJ2-7; D is tentatively TRBD1 or TRBD2 (5 bases each). Per germline, CDR1 KGHSH and CDR2 LQKENI. Trimming removed 0 bases from V and 6 bases from J, with 6 bases in between. The CDR3 covers 12 residues. CDR3 sequence: CASSPPGTEQYF. In DNA form, the CDR3 reads TGTGCCAGCTCACCACCGGGGACCGAGCAGTACTTC.

This chain uses TRBV27 with TRBJ2-3; TRBD2 agrees at 9 bases. This CDR3 has 17 amino acids. V gave up 4 bases and J gave up 6 bases; unmatched junction bases: 14. The germline CDR1 and CDR2 sequences are MNHEY and SMNVEV (reference sequence). CDR3 coding DNA: TGTGCCAGCAGTTCCTCCTGGAGCGGGGGGATTTCGGATACGCAGTATTTT. Residues: CASSSSWSGGISDTQYF.

Turning to this clone: The same CDR3 also results from other DNA sequences found in this sample. This chain uses TRBV18 with TRBJ2-3; weak D call: TRBD2 (5 bases). Germline V gives CDR1 KGHSH, CDR2 LQKENI. V gave up 3 bases and J gave up 0 bases, with 10 bases separating them. The CDR3 runs to 15 residues. In DNA form, the CDR3 reads TGTGCCAGCTCACCCCCGGGCGGGAGCACAGATACGCAGTATTTT. Residues: CASSPPGGSTDTQYF.

V gene TRBV7-9 combines with J gene TRBJ2-5; possibly TRBD2 for D (5 bases). The CDR3 is 14 residues long. The germline CDR1 and CDR2 sequences are SEHNR and FQNEAQ (reference sequence). The V and J ends lost 5 bases and 2 bases respectively, with 12 bases between them. CDR3 sequence: CASSRAGIQETQYF. The DNA of the CDR3 is TGTGCCAGCAGCCGAGCCGGGATTCAAGAGACCCAGTACTTC.

The chain carries TRBV4-2 and TRBJ2-3; no definite D call. V dropped 3 bases and J dropped 7 bases, with 11 bases sitting between them. The CDR3 length is 13 residues. In germline, CDR1 is LGHNA, CDR2 YNFKEQ. As DNA, the CDR3 is TGTGCCAGCAGCCAGTCGATCGAAAATACGCAGTATTTT. It translates to CASSQSIENTQYF.

As regards this clone: Compared with germline, one end of the junction differs, possibly owing to a read error. V is TRBV19 and J is TRBJ2-3; D ambiguous. The germline CDR1 and CDR2 sequences are LNHDA and SQIVND (reference sequence). The CDR3 contains 13 residues. The CDR3 DNA follows: TGTGCCAGTAGTATAGCCTTGAGTGGCCATCATTTTTTT. It codes for CASSIALSGHHFF.

V and J are TRBV7-8 and TRBJ2-1; unclear D gene. The germline gives CDR1 SGHVS, CDR2 FQNEAQ. The CDR3 covers 12 residues. With 3 bases removed from V and 5 bases from J, the gap between germline ends came to 5 bases. The CDR3 here is CASSFGHNEQFF. CDR3 DNA: TGTGCCAGCAGCTTCGGCCACAATGAGCAGTTCTTC.

V usage is TRBV7-6 and J usage is TRBJ2-5, with TRBD1 matching 8 bases. V shed 4 bases, J shed 5 bases, and the junction held 9 bases outside the gene matches. Germline loops: CDR1 SGHVS, CDR2 FNYEAQ. The length of the CDR3 is 15 residues. DNA of the CDR3: TGTGCCAGCAGCTCCGGGACAGGCGGGGTGGAGACCCAGTACTTC. Its protein product is CASSSGTGGVETQYF.

As for this clone: Other DNA sequences in this specimen translate into the identical CDR3. The chain uses TRBV9 and TRBJ1-1; D is uncertain. The germline V and J ends were trimmed by 0 bases and 4 bases, with 7 bases remaining between them. This CDR3 is built from 13 residues. Germline CDR1 and CDR2: SGDLS and YYNGEE. The CDR3 DNA is TGTGCCAGCAGCGTAGGTGGCCTCACTGAAGCTTTCTTT. It translates to CASSVGGLTEAFF.

This chain joins TRBV28 and TRBJ1-4, with unresolved D. Germline CDR1 and CDR2: MDHEN and SYDVKM. The CDR3 has 14 amino acids. Deletions cut 6 bases from V and 5 bases from J, with 13 bases between. The CDR3 loop is CASSQPGENEKLFF. The CDR3 DNA reads TGTGCCAGCAGCCAACCGGGAGAGAATGAAAAACTGTTTTTT.

The chain couples TRBV7-8 to TRBJ1-5; D remains ambiguous. V lost 5 bases and J lost 4, with 18 bases in between. The CDR3 length is 16 residues. Germline V gene data show CDR1 as SGHVS and CDR2 as FQNEAQ. The chain's CDR3 is CASSNLGIGLNQPQHF. CDR3 in DNA: TGTGCCAGCAGCAACCTAGGTATCGGGCTTAATCAGCCCCAGCATTTT. Full variable domain (missing parts from reference TRBV7-8 and TRBJ1-5): GAGVSQSPRYKVAKRGQDVALRCDPISGHVSLFWYQQALGQGPEFLTYFQNEAQLDKSGLPSDRFFAERPEGSVSTLKIQRTQQEDSAVYLCASSNLGIGLNQPQHFGDGTRLSIL.

The CDR3, as DNA: TGCGCCAGCAGCCCACGGGACAGGGCGGAAGAGACCCAGTACTTC. Its protein is CASSPRDRAEETQYF. This sequence joins TRBV4-1 and TRBJ2-5, with TRBD1 identical over 9 bases. Losses at the gene ends were 4 bases for V and 3 bases for J; bases not matched to a gene: 6. Germline CDR1 is MGHRA and CDR2 is YSYEKL. The CDR3 is 15 amino acids.

This chain connects TRBV15 to TRBJ2-3; 11 bases match TRBD1. The CDR3 runs to 16 residues. The V gene's germline CDR1 is LNHNV and CDR2 YYDKDF (reference sequence). Losses at the gene ends were 2 bases for V and 6 bases for J; bases not matched to a gene: 7. The CDR3 loop is CATSRIGQGAWDTQYF. As DNA, the CDR3 is TGTGCCACCAGCAGAATTGGACAGGGGGCATGGGATACGCAGTATTTT.

V and J are TRBV6-5 and TRBJ1-1; 7 bases are a match to TRBD1. CDR3 length: 16 residues. From germline, CDR1 is MNHEY and CDR2 SVGAGI. The junction had 6 bases not matched to a gene; V was cut back by 2 bases and J by 0 bases. CDR3 residues: CASSYVGGLMNTEAFF. CDR3 nucleotides: TGTGCCAGCAGTTACGTAGGGGGCCTCATGAACACTGAAGCTTTCTTT.

The chain uses TRBV10-2 and TRBJ2-5; no clear D. Trimming left V 6 bases short and J 1 base short, with 12 bases between. The CDR3 contains 14 residues. The germline CDR1 and CDR2 sequences are WSHSY and SAAADI. CDR3 sequence (DNA): TGCGCCAGCAGCGATCGTGGGTTCCAAGAGACCCAGTACTTC. This translates into CASSDRGFQETQYF.

The chain combines TRBV5-1 with TRBJ2-7, with TRBD1 identical over 10 bases. V dropped 0 bases and J dropped 4; count of bases not matched to a gene: 4. The CDR3 consists of 15 residues. The germline CDR1 and CDR2 sequences are SGHRS and YFSETQ. The CDR3 region has the DNA TGCGCCAGCAGCTTGGACGACAGGGGGCCGTACGAGCAGTACTTC. Translation: CASSLDDRGPYEQYF.

The chain couples TRBV13 to TRBJ2-2; 10 nucleotides agree with TRBD1. The CDR3 is made up of 16 amino acids. The ends lost 5 bases at V and 5 bases at J; junction bases unmatched: 8. Germline V lookup: CDR1 PRHDT, CDR2 FYEKMQ (reference sequence). The CDR3 reads CASSQRQGALTGELFF. Here the CDR3 DNA reads TGTGCCAGCAGCCAACGACAGGGGGCGCTAACCGGGGAGCTGTTTTTT.

Of note for this clone: The sample carries other DNA sequences with the same CDR3. V usage is TRBV9 and J usage is TRBJ2-7; 9 bases fit TRBD2. This CDR3 spans 15 amino acids. J lost 1 base, V lost 0 bases, and 2 bases had no gene match. Germline lookup yields CDR1 SGDLS and CDR2 YYNGEE. The CDR3 DNA sequence: TGTGCCAGCAGCGTAGGCGGGGGGGATTCCTACGAGCAGTACTTC. Amino acids: CASSVGGGDSYEQYF.

The chain recombines TRBV7-2 with TRBJ1-6; D might be TRBD1 (5 bases). The CDR3 extends over 15 amino acids. CDR1 SGHTA and CDR2 FQGNSA come from the germline V gene. Deletions cut 2 bases from V and 10 bases from J, with 15 bases between. CDR3 amino acids: CASSLSSGPGSPLHF. The CDR3 bases are TGTGCCAGCAGCTTATCATCAGGGCCTGGGTCACCCCTCCACTTT. The whole variable domain, remainder taken from reference TRBV7-2 and TRBJ1-6, is GAGVSQSPSNKVTEKGKDVELRCDPISGHTALYWYRQSLGQGLEFLIYFQGNSAPDKSGLPSDRFSAERTGGSVSTLTIQRTQQEDSAVYLCASSLSSGPGSPLHFGNGTRLTVT.

J is TRBJ1-5 and V is TRBV27; 7 nucleotides agree with TRBD1. The germline CDR1 and CDR2 sequences are MNHEY and SMNVEV (reference sequence). The CDR3 is 16 residues long. V shed 2 bases and J 4 bases; nucleotides not matched to a gene: 8. The CDR3 protein is CASSLRQGPANQPQHF. For the CDR3, the DNA is TGTGCCAGCAGTTTACGACAGGGTCCGGCGAATCAGCCCCAGCATTTT.

The chain recombines TRBV29-1 with TRBJ2-1, with TRBD2 matching over 13 bases. CDR1 and CDR2 (germline): SQVTM, ANQGSEA. The length of the CDR3 is 15 residues. V lost 3 bases, J lost 4 bases, and 3 bases stayed unmatched. The CDR3 is CSVEGTSGKYNEQFF. The CDR3 DNA is TGCAGCGTTGAGGGGACTAGCGGGAAATACAATGAGCAGTTCTTC.

The CDR3 spells CASSPGGAYNSPLHF. The CDR3 nucleotides read TGTGCCAGCAGCCCTGGGGGCGCCTATAATTCACCCCTCCACTTT. This chain connects TRBV27 to TRBJ1-6; tentative D call: TRBD1 (6 bases). There are 15 residues in the CDR3. CDR1 and CDR2 from the germline V gene are MNHEY and SMNVEV (reference sequence). V was cut by 6 bases and J by 2 bases, with 11 bases left in between.

The chain links TRBV7-9 to TRBJ2-7, with a possible D match to TRBD1 (5 bases). CDR3 length: 14 amino acids. Trimming removed 2 bases at V and 4 bases at J, with 12 bases between. Looked up from germline, CDR1 is SEHNR and CDR2 is FQNEAQ (reference sequence). In DNA, the CDR3 is TGTGCCAGCAGCTTAATAGGGGCGCCGTACGAGCAGTACTTC. This codes for CASSLIGAPYEQYF.